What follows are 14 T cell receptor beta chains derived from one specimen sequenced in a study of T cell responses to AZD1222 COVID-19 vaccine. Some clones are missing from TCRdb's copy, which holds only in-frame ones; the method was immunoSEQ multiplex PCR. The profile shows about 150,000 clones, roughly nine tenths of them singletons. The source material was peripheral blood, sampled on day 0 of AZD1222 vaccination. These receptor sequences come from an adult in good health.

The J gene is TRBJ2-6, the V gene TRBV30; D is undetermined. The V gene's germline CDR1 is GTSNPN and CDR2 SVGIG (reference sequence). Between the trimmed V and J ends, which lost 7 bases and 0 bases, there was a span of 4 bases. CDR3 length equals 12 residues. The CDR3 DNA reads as TGTGCCTTCCCCTCTGGGGCCAACGTCCTGACTTTC. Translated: CAFPSGANVLTF.

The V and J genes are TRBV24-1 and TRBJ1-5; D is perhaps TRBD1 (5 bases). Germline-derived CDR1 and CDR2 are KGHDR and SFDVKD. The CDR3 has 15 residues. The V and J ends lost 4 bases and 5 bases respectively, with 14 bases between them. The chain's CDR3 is CATSDQSGEYQPQHF. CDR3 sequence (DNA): TGTGCCACCAGTGACCAATCGGGGGAGTATCAGCCCCAGCATTTT.

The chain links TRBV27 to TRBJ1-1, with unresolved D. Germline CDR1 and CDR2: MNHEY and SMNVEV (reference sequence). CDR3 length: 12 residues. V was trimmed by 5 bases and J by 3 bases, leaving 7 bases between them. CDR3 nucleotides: TGTGCCAGCAGTACATGGGACACTGAAGCTTTCTTT. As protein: CASSTWDTEAFF.

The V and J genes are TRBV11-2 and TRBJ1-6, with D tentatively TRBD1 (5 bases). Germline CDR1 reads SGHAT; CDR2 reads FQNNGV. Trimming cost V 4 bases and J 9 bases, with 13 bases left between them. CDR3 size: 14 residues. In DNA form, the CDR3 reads TGTGCCAGCAGCTCATCCCCTAGGGGTTCACCCCTCCACTTT. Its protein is CASSSSPRGSPLHF.

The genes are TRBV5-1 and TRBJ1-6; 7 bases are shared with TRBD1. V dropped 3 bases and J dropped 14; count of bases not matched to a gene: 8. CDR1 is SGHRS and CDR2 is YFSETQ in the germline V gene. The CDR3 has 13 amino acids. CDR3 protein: CASSSGGGRALHF. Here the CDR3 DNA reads TGCGCCAGCAGCTCAGGGGGGGGTCGAGCCCTCCACTTT.

The CDR3 DNA reads TGTGCCGGGGCACGGTTACCTGGGGTGTTGAATGAGCAGTTCTTC. It is translated as CAGARLPGVLNEQFF. The chain carries TRBV30 and TRBJ2-1; maybe TRBD1 (5 bases). The V gene's germline CDR1 is GTSNPN and CDR2 SVGIG (reference sequence). The CDR3 spans 15 residues. V was clipped by 8 bases and J by 7 bases, with 24 bases between them.

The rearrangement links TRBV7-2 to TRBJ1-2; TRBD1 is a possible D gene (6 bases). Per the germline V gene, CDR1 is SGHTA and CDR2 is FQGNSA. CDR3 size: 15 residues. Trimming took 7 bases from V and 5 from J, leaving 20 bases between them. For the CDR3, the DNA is TGTGCCAGCAATTCCCTTGCAGGGGTTGGATATGGCTACACCTTC. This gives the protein CASNSLAGVGYGYTF.

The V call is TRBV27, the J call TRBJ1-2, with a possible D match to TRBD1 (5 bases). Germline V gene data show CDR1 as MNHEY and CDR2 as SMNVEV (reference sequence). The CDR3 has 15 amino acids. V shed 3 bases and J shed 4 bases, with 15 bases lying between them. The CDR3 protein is CASSFLGTELYGYTF. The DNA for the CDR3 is TGTGCCAGCAGTTTCCTCGGGACGGAGCTCTATGGCTACACCTTC.

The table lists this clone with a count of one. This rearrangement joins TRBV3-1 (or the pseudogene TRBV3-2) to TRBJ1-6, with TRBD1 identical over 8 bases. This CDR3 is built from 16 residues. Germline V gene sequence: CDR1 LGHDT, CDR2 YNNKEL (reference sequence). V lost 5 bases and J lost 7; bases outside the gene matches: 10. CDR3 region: CASSFTQGARNSPLHF. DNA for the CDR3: TGTGCCAGCAGCTTTACCCAGGGGGCGAGGAATTCACCCCTCCACTTT.

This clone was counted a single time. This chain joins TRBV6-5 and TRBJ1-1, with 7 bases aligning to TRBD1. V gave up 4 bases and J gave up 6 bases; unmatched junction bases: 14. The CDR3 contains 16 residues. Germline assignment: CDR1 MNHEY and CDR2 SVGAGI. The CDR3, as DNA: TGTGCCAGCAGTTCCCTCCCTAGGGGGCGCTGGGCTGAAGCTTTCTTT. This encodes CASSSLPRGRWAEAFF.

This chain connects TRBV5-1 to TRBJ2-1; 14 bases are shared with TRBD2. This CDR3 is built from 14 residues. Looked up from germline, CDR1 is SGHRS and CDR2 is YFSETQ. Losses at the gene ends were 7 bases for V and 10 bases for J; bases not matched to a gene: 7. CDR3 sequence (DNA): TGCGCCAGCTTAGGGACTAGCGGGAGTAGGGAGCAGTTCTTC. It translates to CASLGTSGSREQFF.

The CDR3 DNA follows: TGCGCCAGCAGTGACGTGGGACTAGCGGGCTCCTACGAGCAGTACTTC. It codes for CASSDVGLAGSYEQYF. The chain is built from TRBV10-2 and TRBJ2-7, with 12 positions matching TRBD2. Germline V CDR1 and CDR2: WSHSY, SAAADI. The CDR3 spans 16 residues. V shed 3 bases, J shed 0 bases, and the junction held 3 bases outside the gene matches.

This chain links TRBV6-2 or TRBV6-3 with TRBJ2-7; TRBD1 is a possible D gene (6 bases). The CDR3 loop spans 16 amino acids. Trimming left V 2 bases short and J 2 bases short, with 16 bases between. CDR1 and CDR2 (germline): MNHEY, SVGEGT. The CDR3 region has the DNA TGTGCCAGCAGTTACAAGGCAGGGGTTGGGGCCTACGAGCAGTACTTC. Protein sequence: CASSYKAGVGAYEQYF.

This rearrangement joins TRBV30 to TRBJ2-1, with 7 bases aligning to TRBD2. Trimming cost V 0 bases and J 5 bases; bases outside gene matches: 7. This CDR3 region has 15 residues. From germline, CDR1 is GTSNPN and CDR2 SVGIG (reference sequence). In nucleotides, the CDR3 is TGTGCCTGGAGTGTACGGGCTAGCGGCCACAATGAGCAGTTCTTC. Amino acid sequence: CAWSVRASGHNEQFF.